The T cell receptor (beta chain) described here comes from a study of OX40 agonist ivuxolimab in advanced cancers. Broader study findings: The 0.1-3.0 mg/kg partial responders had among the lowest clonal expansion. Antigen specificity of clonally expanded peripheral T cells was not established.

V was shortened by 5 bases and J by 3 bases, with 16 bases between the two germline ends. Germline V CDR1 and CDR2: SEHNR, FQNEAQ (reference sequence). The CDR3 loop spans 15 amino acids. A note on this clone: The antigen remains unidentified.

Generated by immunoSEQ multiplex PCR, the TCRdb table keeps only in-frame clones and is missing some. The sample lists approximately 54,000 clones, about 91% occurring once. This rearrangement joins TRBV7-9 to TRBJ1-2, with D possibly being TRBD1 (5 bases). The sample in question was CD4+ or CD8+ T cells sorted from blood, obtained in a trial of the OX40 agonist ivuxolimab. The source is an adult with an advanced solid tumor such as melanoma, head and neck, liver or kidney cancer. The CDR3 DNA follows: TGTGCCAGCAGCCCCGGGGAGGGACTATACTATGGCTACACCTTC. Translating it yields CASSPGEGLYYGYTF.